This T cell receptor (beta chain) was identified in a study of T-cell reconstitution after alpha-beta-depleted transplantation in children. Study-level results: Alpha-beta T cells present about two months after transplant were reported to originate from several hundred expanded graft clones. From newly produced T cells came most of the T-cell counts and diversity one year after transplant. Surviving recipient cells, namely T cells and thymic progenitors, were the source of high day-60 TCRbeta diversity in some patients.

On this clonotype itself: Its antigen is currently unknown.

TCRbeta library construction was performed incorporating unique molecular identifiers. TCRdb redid the calling of the PCR reads with MiXCR, one entry per CDR3 protein. This table has around 490,000 distinct CDR3 sequences, 10% to 12% appearing once. The germline V and J ends were trimmed by 3 bases and 4 bases, with 20 bases remaining between them. The germline gives CDR1 SGHRS, CDR2 YFSETQ. The CDR3 has 16 amino acids. The rearrangement links TRBV5-1 to TRBJ2-7, with D unclear. The source of this sequence is a female patient aged 2 to 10 who had a stem cell transplant for aplastic anemia, so the T cells may come from the graft donor. This material consisted of PBMCs, mostly from graft donor cells, taken 180 days after TCRalphabeta/CD19-depleted stem cell transplant. The CDR3: CASSSGSTILEYEQYF. The CDR3 coding sequence is TGCGCCAGCAGCTCGGGCTCCACTATTCTGGAGTACGAGCAGTACTTC.